This T cell receptor beta chain came from a study of shared clonotypes between healthy human individuals. Whole-study findings and limits: Clonotype sharing among donors likely depends on sequencing depth. The donor pool, a small one, limited the genetic and exposure-history diversity represented. Memory subsets generally showed smaller estimated richness than naive subsets did.

Libraries were prepared by immunoSEQ multiplex PCR; TCRdb keeps only in-frame clonotypes and omits some of them. The repertoire holds roughly 2 million clones, approximately 94% seen once, with around 0.13% in the top ten. HIV-negative, healthy adults without recent acute infections or vaccinations were the donors. The CDR3 loop spans 15 amino acids. Trimming took off 6 bases at V and 3 bases at J, with 15 bases between the two ends. CDR1 is MNHEY, CDR2 SMNVEV, per germline (reference sequence). As regards this clone: Its target is unknown.

V usage is TRBV27 and J usage is TRBJ1-5; tentatively, D is TRBD1 (6 bases). The TCR sequence derives from a man between 18 and 35 years old in good health. The source material was naive CD4+ T cells sorted from blood. Subset specified: CD45RA+ positively selected. The CDR3 DNA follows: TGTGCCAGCAGCTTGACAGGAGTCCTCAATCAGCCCCAGCATTTT. It encodes CASSLTGVLNQPQHF.